This TCR beta chain is drawn from a study of graft-versus-host responses after intestinal transplantation. Libraries were prepared by immunoSEQ multiplex PCR; TCRdb keeps only in-frame clonotypes and omits some of them. The profile covers about 94,000 clones, with about 91% appearing a single time and 0.5% taken by the ten largest. Concerning this clone: What it recognizes is unknown.

The CDR3 is made up of 16 amino acids. Germline V CDR1 and CDR2: SEHNR, FQNEAQ (reference sequence). V shed 6 bases, J shed 3 bases, and the junction held 12 bases outside the gene matches. This specimen was unstimulated CD8+ T cells sorted from spleen or lymph node cells, taken before intestinal transplant. The gene calls are TRBV7-9 and TRBJ2-7; TRBD2 agrees at 9 bases. The TCR sequence derives from a human donor who received an intestinal transplant. CDR3: CASRDTQARGGYEQYF. In nucleotides, the CDR3 is TGTGCCAGCAGAGATACACAGGCGCGGGGGGGCTACGAGCAGTACTTC.